This section outlines one T cell receptor beta chain sequence together with its context. The source of the sample is a study of cytomegalovirus exposure and HLA in healthy donors. The length of the CDR3 is 17 residues. V was pared by 4 bases and J by 4 bases, with 23 bases between. Germline loops: CDR1 SGDLS, CDR2 YYNGEE. Vbeta (60) and Jbeta (13) primers were used in the PCR. Profiling relied on immunoSEQ multiplex PCR, and the TCRdb table lists in-frame clones only, not all of them. The sample comprises approximately 130,000 clones, 65% to 85% of which are singletons, and roughly 1.2% rests with the top ten.

The source is a boy aged 5-17 years in good health and CMV-seronegative. The rearrangement links TRBV9 to TRBJ1-1, with TRBD1 as a possible D gene (5 bases). The sample consisted of PBMCs. Written as DNA, the CDR3 is TGTGCCAGCAGCATGCGGGACGGCCGGGGTGGTCCCACTGAAGCTTTCTTT. Its protein is CASSMRDGRGGPTEAFF. Full variable domain (missing parts from reference TRBV9 and TRBJ1-1): DSGVTQTPKHLITATGQRVTLRCSPRSGDLSVYWYQQSLDQGLQFLIQYYNGEERAKGNILERFSAQQFPDLHSELNLSSLELGDSALYFCASSMRDGRGGPTEAFFGQGTRLTVV.